The following is a TCR beta chain sequence with its context. The sample has other DNA sequences that encode this CDR3 too. The data originate from a study of blood T cell repertoires in COVID-19. Study at large: Acute and convalescent COVID-19 samples came from the United States, Italy and Spain. The cDNA or gDNA used as material had been derived from T cells, B-cell-depleted T cells, or PBMCs.

The germline V gene encodes CDR1 GTSNPN and CDR2 SVGIG (reference sequence). V lost 0 bases and J lost 4, with 4 bases in between. The CDR3 spans 12 residues. In the source study's methods: Using reference gene primer amplification, nucleated cell counts were estimated. Some clones are missing from TCRdb's copy, which holds only in-frame ones; the method was immunoSEQ multiplex PCR. From that table come the V and J calls and clone size; the DNA was used to work out D and trimming. The repertoire has 100,000 to 150,000 clones, about 84% of them found once; the top ten carry approximately 5%. The V and J genes are TRBV30 and TRBJ1-3; D not resolved. This clonotype was sampled from a human donor in a cohort sampled during active COVID-19. The source material was peripheral blood. This chain's CDR3 is CAWSVQGNTIYF. The CDR3 DNA is TGTGCCTGGAGTGTACAAGGAAACACCATATATTTT.